This T cell receptor (beta chain) was identified in a study of blood T cell repertoires in COVID-19. Study as a whole: Specimens from acute and convalescent COVID-19 originated in the United States, Italy and Spain. Sample material is recorded as cDNA or gDNA derived from T cells, B-cell-depleted T cells, or PBMCs.

Per the original methods: Amplified reference gene primers provided the basis for estimating nucleated cell counts. Some clones are missing from TCRdb's copy, which holds only in-frame ones; the method was immunoSEQ multiplex PCR. Clone size and V and J calls were adopted from that table, with D and trimming inferred from the DNA. Of around 470,000 clones listed, nearly 90% were seen once; the top ten hold roughly 0.92%. It was during active infection that Seattle patients were enrolled and then longitudinally followed. CDR3 length: 14 amino acids. The germline V gene encodes CDR1 SGHRS and CDR2 YFSETQ. The ends lost 4 bases at V and 4 bases at J; junction bases unmatched: 4.

The source is a man younger than 30 with COVID-19, enrolled during active disease. Sequenced sample: peripheral blood. This chain connects TRBV5-1 to TRBJ2-3; 9 bases line up with TRBD2. CDR3 protein: CASSPSGVADTQYF. The CDR3 DNA sequence: TGCGCCAGCAGCCCTAGCGGGGTCGCAGATACGCAGTATTTT. Supplemented by reference TRBV5-1 and TRBJ2-3, the full variable domain reads KAGVTQTPRYLIKTRGQQVTLSCSPISGHRSVSWYQQTPGQGLQFLFEYFSETQRNKGNFPGRFSGRQFSNSRSEMNVSTLELGDSALYLCASSPSGVADTQYFGPGTRLTVL.